This TCR beta chain was captured in a study of blood T cell repertoires in COVID-19. Study context: COVID-19 samples collected from the United States, Italy and Spain covered acute and convalescent phases. In each case, the material was cDNA or gDNA derived from T cells, B-cell-depleted T cells, or PBMCs.

Original methodology: Nucleated cell number was recorded as an estimate derived from reference gene primer amplification. The method was immunoSEQ multiplex PCR; TCRdb's version includes in-frame clones alone and lacks a portion of them. Clonal size and the V and J genes are those of that table, whereas D and trimming came from the DNA. The sample lists approximately 150,000 clones, about four fifths occurring once. The length of the CDR3 is 14 residues. Per the germline V gene, CDR1 is MDHEN and CDR2 is SYDVKM. The junction had 3 bases not matched to a gene; V was cut back by 3 bases and J by 3 bases.

The J gene is TRBJ1-1, the V gene TRBV28, with TRBD1 matching 8 bases. The clonotype comes from a human donor in a cohort sampled during active COVID-19. The sample comprised peripheral blood. CDR3 in amino acids: CASSLPGGYTEAFF. CDR3 bases: TGTGCCAGCAGTTTGCCAGGGGGCTACACTGAAGCTTTCTTT.